Presented here are 32 T cell receptor beta chains from one specimen sequenced in a study of shared clonotypes between healthy human individuals. The method was immunoSEQ multiplex PCR; TCRdb's version includes in-frame clones alone and lacks a portion of them. The sample holds about 2.2 million clones, over 85% seen once. Positively selected for CCR7, the CD45RO-negative cells used as naive CD8 cells excluded terminally differentiated effector memory CD45RA+ cells. The sequencing sample was made of naive CD8+ T cells from PBMCs. All receptors derive from a man aged 18 to 35 in good health. Some clones in this sample may be carry-over from other donors' samples.

The gene calls are TRBV28 and TRBJ2-1, with D possibly being TRBD2 (6 bases). This CDR3 spans 15 amino acids. CDR1 is MDHEN and CDR2 is SYDVKM in the germline V gene. V lost 6 bases, J lost 0 bases, and 12 bases lay in between. The CDR3 nucleotides are TGTGCCAGCAGGGCGAGCGGGCTCTCCTACAATGAGCAGTTCTTC. It codes for CASRASGLSYNEQFF.

The chain recombines TRBV28 with TRBJ2-7; 9 bases fit TRBD1. CDR1 is MDHEN, CDR2 SYDVKM, per germline. The CDR3 runs to 16 residues. J lost 3 bases, V lost 6 bases, and 12 bases had no gene match. The CDR3 DNA reads as TGTGCCAGCAGACCCTTGGACGACAGGGGGGGCTACGAGCAGTACTTC. Translation gives CASRPLDDRGGYEQYF.

The CDR3 sequence: CASSSSQPQHF. The CDR3 bases are TGTGCCAGCAGTTCATCGCAGCCCCAGCATTTT. V is TRBV6-5 and J is TRBJ1-5, with D uncertain. Trimming removed 4 bases from V and 7 bases from J, with 5 bases in between. This CDR3 spans 11 amino acids. Germline-derived CDR1 and CDR2 are MNHEY and SVGAGI.

V gene TRBV7-9 combines with J gene TRBJ1-1; the D is unclear. The V end lost 4 bases, the J end lost 1 base, and 10 bases lay between the germline ends. Germline loops: CDR1 SEHNR, CDR2 FQNEAQ (reference sequence). The CDR3 consists of 14 residues. CDR3 amino acids: CASSSPASNTEAFF. CDR3 DNA: TGTGCCAGCAGCTCACCGGCATCGAACACTGAAGCTTTCTTT.

The genes are TRBV2 and TRBJ2-5; 13 bases fit TRBD2. This CDR3 comprises 17 residues. In germline, CDR1 is SNHLY, CDR2 FYNNEI. Trimming removed 1 base from V and 4 bases from J; junction bases left unmatched: 6. The CDR3 region is CASSEGTSGRGGETQYF. The CDR3 coding sequence is TGTGCCAGCAGTGAAGGGACTAGCGGGAGAGGGGGAGAGACCCAGTACTTC.

Concerning this clone itself: Additional DNA sequences in this sample encode the identical CDR3. The rearrangement links TRBV5-1 to TRBJ2-2; D is undetermined. Trimming shortened V by 0 bases and J by 5 bases, and 2 bases separated the two germline ends. The germline gives CDR1 SGHRS, CDR2 YFSETQ. CDR3 length: 12 residues. The CDR3 here is CASSLETGELFF. The CDR3 DNA reads TGCGCCAGCAGCTTGGAAACCGGGGAGCTGTTTTTT.

This clone was seen once. This chain joins TRBV4-3 and TRBJ2-1, with 12 bases that match TRBD2. The V and J ends lost 4 bases and 15 bases, in that order; junction bases with no gene match: 7. The CDR3 is 13 amino acids. Germline lookup yields CDR1 LGHNA and CDR2 YSLEER. The chain's CDR3 is CASSPGLAGGLFF. The CDR3 DNA reads as TGCGCCAGCAGCCCGGGACTAGCGGGTGGGCTGTTCTTC.

J is TRBJ2-7 and V is TRBV20-1, with D perhaps matching TRBD1 (5 bases). Germline lookup yields CDR1 DFQATT and CDR2 SNEGSKA (reference sequence). Deletions cut 3 bases from V and 6 bases from J, with 9 bases between. The CDR3 runs 11 residues. This CDR3 is CSARWGGEQYF. The CDR3 nucleotides are TGCAGTGCTAGGTGGGGCGGCGAGCAGTACTTC.

The chain combines TRBV29-1 with TRBJ2-7; 7 bases line up with TRBD1. V gave up 6 bases and J gave up 0 bases; unmatched junction bases: 14. CDR3 length equals 16 residues. Germline assignment: CDR1 SQVTM and CDR2 ANQGSEA. CDR3 amino acids: CSVELFGQDYSYEQYF. CDR3 DNA sequence: TGCAGCGTAGAGCTTTTTGGACAGGATTACTCCTACGAGCAGTACTTC.

V is TRBV4-1 and J is TRBJ2-5; TRBD1 aligns across 7 bases. Per the germline V gene, CDR1 is MGHRA and CDR2 is YSYEKL. The CDR3 contains 16 residues. After removal of 0 bases from V and 5 bases from J, the junction contained 9 bases not matched to a gene. The CDR3 spells CASSQDGDSPTETQYF. CDR3 DNA: TGCGCCAGCAGCCAAGATGGGGACAGTCCTACGGAGACCCAGTACTTC.

J is TRBJ2-3 and V is TRBV28, with TRBD2 matching 7 bases. This CDR3 is 19 amino acids long. The junction had 18 bases not matched to a gene; V was cut back by 6 bases and J by 0 bases. The germline gives CDR1 MDHEN, CDR2 SYDVKM. The CDR3 spells CASSLDTGTGRTSTDTQYF. The CDR3 region has the DNA TGTGCCAGCAGCCTAGATACCGGGACCGGGAGGACGAGCACAGATACGCAGTATTTT.

The genes are TRBV27 and TRBJ2-7; TRBD2 matches at 8 bases. Germline values: CDR1 MNHEY, CDR2 SMNVEV (reference sequence). This CDR3 is 11 amino acids long. The V segment lost 10 bases and the J segment 3 bases; nucleotides outside the gene matches: 2. The CDR3 loop is CATTSGYEQYF. CDR3 coding DNA: TGTGCCACAACTAGCGGCTACGAGCAGTACTTC.

J is TRBJ2-1 and V is TRBV19, with 8 bases aligning to TRBD1. Germline assignment: CDR1 LNHDA and CDR2 SQIVND (reference sequence). The CDR3 totals 15 residues. With V trimmed by 5 bases and J by 7 bases, 10 bases remained unmatched. The CDR3 spells CASSPRTGLRNEQFF. Written as DNA, the CDR3 is TGTGCCAGTAGTCCACGGACAGGGCTGAGGAATGAGCAGTTCTTC.

The V and J genes are TRBV13 and TRBJ2-7, with TRBD1 as a possible D gene (6 bases). CDR3 length equals 15 residues. Looked up from germline, CDR1 is PRHDT and CDR2 is FYEKMQ (reference sequence). V dropped 6 bases and J dropped 1 base, with 16 bases sitting between them. CDR3 bases: TGTGCCAGCAGTCCAACCGGGACACTTTCCTACGAGCAGTACTTC. This codes for CASSPTGTLSYEQYF. Using reference TRBV13 and TRBJ2-7 for the parts outside the CDR3, the full variable domain is AAGVIQSPRHLIKEKRETATLKCYPIPRHDTVYWYQQGPGQDPQFLISFYEKMQSDKGSIPDRFSAQQFSDYHSELNMSSLELGDSALYFCASSPTGTLSYEQYFGPGTRLTVT.

The chain has TRBV6-1 and TRBJ2-1, with 11 nucleotides matching TRBD2. Germline V lookup: CDR1 MNHNS, CDR2 SASEGT. V lost 1 base and J lost 6; bases outside the gene matches: 11. There are 18 residues in the CDR3. CDR3 in amino acids: CASSEVATRLAGGNEQFF. Here the CDR3 DNA reads TGTGCCAGCAGTGAAGTGGCAACTAGGCTAGCGGGAGGCAATGAGCAGTTCTTC.

The chain carries TRBV27 and TRBJ1-1; D is unclear. The germline CDR1 and CDR2 sequences are MNHEY and SMNVEV (reference sequence). The CDR3 contains 17 residues. Trimming left V 0 bases short and J 6 bases short, with 20 bases between. This chain's CDR3 is CASSLSGGPRANSEAFF. CDR3 nucleotide sequence: TGTGCCAGCAGTTTATCGGGAGGGCCCCGGGCAAACTCTGAAGCTTTCTTT.

V gene TRBV7-6 combines with J gene TRBJ2-7; D not resolved. Germline lookup yields CDR1 SGHVS and CDR2 FNYEAQ. This CDR3 has 14 amino acids. Trimming removed 2 bases at V and 2 bases at J, with 10 bases between. CDR3 nucleotides: TGTGCCAGCAGCTTATCGGTCGCAGCCTACGAGCAGTACTTC. This sequence encodes CASSLSVAAYEQYF.

The chain joins TRBV5-1 to TRBJ2-6; D is perhaps TRBD1 (6 bases). CDR3 length: 15 amino acids. Germline V CDR1 and CDR2: SGHRS, YFSETQ. V lost 2 bases and J lost 2, with 8 bases in between. The CDR3 bases are TGCGCCAGCAGCTTTTGGACAGCTGGGGCCAACGTCCTGACTTTC. Amino acids: CASSFWTAGANVLTF. Full variable domain (rest looked up from reference TRBV5-1 and TRBJ2-6): KAGVTQTPRYLIKTRGQQVTLSCSPISGHRSVSWYQQTPGQGLQFLFEYFSETQRNKGNFPGRFSGRQFSNSRSEMNVSTLELGDSALYLCASSFWTAGANVLTFGAGSRLTVL.

The chain has TRBV27 and TRBJ1-1; no firm D call. CDR1 is MNHEY, CDR2 SMNVEV, per germline (reference sequence). CDR3 size: 17 residues. V lost 6 bases and J 1 base, leaving 21 bases between the germline ends. The CDR3 bases are TGTGCCAGCAGCACCCGAATATCGCGGGGTTCGAACACTGAAGCTTTCTTT. The encoded protein is CASSTRISRGSNTEAFF.

The chain carries TRBV28 and TRBJ2-1, with 10 bases fitting TRBD2. Trimming at V came to 3 bases and at J to 3 bases, leaving 11 bases not matched to a gene. Germline CDR1 MDHEN, CDR2 SYDVKM. The CDR3 is 18 residues long. The CDR3 is CASSLTGTSATGYNEQFF. The CDR3 bases are TGTGCCAGCAGTTTGACCGGGACTAGCGCAACGGGCTACAATGAGCAGTTCTTC.

This chain links TRBV7-9 with TRBJ2-7; tentatively, D is TRBD2 (7 bases). Trimming shortened V by 8 bases and J by 5 bases, and 10 bases separated the two germline ends. The CDR3 contains 11 residues. Germline V gene lookup returns CDR1 SEHNR and CDR2 FQNEAQ (reference sequence). The CDR3 DNA reads as TGTGCCAGCGGCGGGGGCGACGAGCAGTACTTC. Amino acid sequence: CASGGGDEQYF.

The V gene is TRBV9, the J gene TRBJ2-1, with D possibly matching TRBD2 (6 bases). Between the trimmed V and J ends, which lost 0 bases and 9 bases, there was a span of 10 bases. Germline V gene lookup returns CDR1 SGDLS and CDR2 YYNGEE. CDR3 size: 13 residues. The CDR3 coding sequence is TGTGCCAGCAGCGTAGTCACTAGCATTGAGCAGTTCTTC. Amino acid sequence: CASSVVTSIEQFF.

This rearrangement joins TRBV10-3 to TRBJ1-5; D uncertain. Germline V lookup: CDR1 ENHRY, CDR2 SYGVKD. This CDR3 has 14 residues. V was trimmed by 3 bases and J by 0 bases, leaving 6 bases between them. The CDR3, as DNA: TGTGCCATCAGTGAACACAATAGCAATCAGCCCCAGCATTTT. Its protein is CAISEHNSNQPQHF.

The sample holds one count of this clone. This chain joins TRBV7-2 and TRBJ2-1, with 11 bases identical to TRBD1. This CDR3 has 14 residues. Germline CDR1 SGHTA, CDR2 FQGNSA. Losses at the gene ends were 8 bases for V and 5 bases for J; bases not matched to a gene: 5. The CDR3 spells CASDRDRGNNEQFF. The CDR3 DNA follows: TGTGCCAGCGACCGGGACAGGGGGAACAATGAGCAGTTCTTC.

The chain combines TRBV28 with TRBJ1-3; D is uncertain. The length of the CDR3 is 14 residues. The V end lost 1 base, the J end lost 4 bases, and 8 bases lay between the germline ends. Germline V gene lookup returns CDR1 MDHEN and CDR2 SYDVKM. CDR3 protein: CASSLYPVGNTIYF. The CDR3 nucleotides are TGTGCCAGCAGTTTATATCCAGTCGGAAACACCATATATTTT. Complete variable domain (other parts from reference TRBV28 and TRBJ1-3): DVKVTQSSRYLVKRTGEKVFLECVQDMDHENMFWYRQDPGLGLRLIYFSYDVKMKEKGDIPEGYSVSREKKERFSLILESASTNQTSMYLCASSLYPVGNTIYFGEGSWLTVV.

V gene TRBV27 combines with J gene TRBJ2-3; possibly TRBD2 for D (6 bases). The V gene lost 5 bases and the J gene lost 2 bases, with 17 bases spanning the gap. The CDR3 has 16 amino acids. Germline V gene sequence: CDR1 MNHEY, CDR2 SMNVEV (reference sequence). CDR3 sequence: CASSPGTPHATDTQYF. The CDR3 DNA follows: TGTGCCAGCAGTCCCGGGACTCCGCACGCCACAGATACGCAGTATTTT.

The chain combines TRBV9 with TRBJ2-7; 8 nucleotides align to TRBD1. CDR3 length equals 15 residues. Germline V gene sequence: CDR1 SGDLS, CDR2 YYNGEE. Germline trimming cut 5 bases from V and 4 bases from J; bases unmatched to any gene: 11. The DNA of the CDR3 is TGTGCCAGCAGTCAGACCCAGACAGGGGAGTACGAGCAGTACTTC. Protein: CASSQTQTGEYEQYF. Using reference TRBV9 and TRBJ2-7 for the parts outside the CDR3, the full variable domain is DSGVTQTPKHLITATGQRVTLRCSPRSGDLSVYWYQQSLDQGLQFLIQYYNGEERAKGNILERFSAQQFPDLHSELNLSSLELGDSALYFCASSQTQTGEYEQYFGPGTRLTVT.

The CDR3 sequence is CASSLSTGGSQPQHF. DNA for the CDR3: TGTGCCAGCAGTCTTAGCACAGGGGGCTCTCAGCCCCAGCATTTT. V is TRBV28 and J is TRBJ1-5, with TRBD1 identical over 9 bases. Losses at the gene ends were 5 bases for V and 6 bases for J; bases not matched to a gene: 8. Germline assignment: CDR1 MDHEN and CDR2 SYDVKM. The CDR3 is made up of 15 amino acids. Full variable domain (outside the CDR3, taken from reference TRBV28 and TRBJ1-5): DVKVTQSSRYLVKRTGEKVFLECVQDMDHENMFWYRQDPGLGLRLIYFSYDVKMKEKGDIPEGYSVSREKKERFSLILESASTNQTSMYLCASSLSTGGSQPQHFGDGTRLSIL.

The rearrangement uses TRBV10-2 and TRBJ1-5, with TRBD1 identical over 7 bases. Germline V gives CDR1 WSHSY, CDR2 SAAADI. The CDR3 covers 17 residues. J gave up 2 bases and V 0 bases, and 7 bases lay outside the gene matches. This CDR3 reads CASSESRQGSGNQPQHF. The CDR3 DNA reads as TGCGCCAGCAGTGAGTCTAGACAGGGTAGTGGCAATCAGCCCCAGCATTTT.

To note about this clone: Other DNA sequences in this specimen translate into the identical CDR3. The chain uses TRBV27 and TRBJ1-5; TRBD1 matches 7 bases. Germline V gene data show CDR1 as MNHEY and CDR2 as SMNVEV (reference sequence). There are 14 residues in the CDR3. Trimming cost V 6 bases and J 2 bases; bases outside gene matches: 4. As DNA, the CDR3 is TGTGCCAGCAGCTTTACAGGGGGCAATCAGCCCCAGCATTTT. It yields the protein CASSFTGGNQPQHF.

The chain employs TRBV6-1 and TRBJ1-3; 7 bases align to TRBD1. Unmatched junction bases numbered 8, after V lost 7 bases and J lost 2 bases. The germline CDR1 and CDR2 sequences are MNHNS and SASEGT. This CDR3 is 15 amino acids long. Here the CDR3 DNA reads TGTGCCAGCACCGCGACAGGGAACCCTGGAAACACCATATATTTT. Translation gives CASTATGNPGNTIYF.

J is TRBJ2-7 and V is TRBV5-6; TRBD2 aligns across 11 bases. The trim removed 4 bases at V and 3 bases at J, leaving 9 bases unmatched. From germline, CDR1 is SGHDT and CDR2 YYEEEE. The CDR3 runs 16 residues. CDR3 residues: CASSPRGGTSGYEQYF. The CDR3 region has the DNA TGTGCCAGCAGCCCCCGGGGTGGGACTAGCGGCTACGAGCAGTACTTC.